This passage covers 19 T cell receptor beta chains from one sample sequenced in a study of T-cell reconstitution after alpha-beta-depleted transplantation in children. Preparation of the TCRbeta library used unique molecular identifiers. MiXCR, applied by TCRdb to the PCR reads, yields one record per CDR3 protein. The sample consists of roughly 160,000 distinct CDR3 sequences, 11% of them appearing once. Sequenced material: PBMCs, taken before TCRalphabeta/CD19-depleted stem cell transplant. Receptor source: a boy aged 2 to 10 with acute myeloid leukemia, due to receive a stem cell transplant.

A single count supports this clonotype. A much larger clone lies a single base off, so this may be a read error. The CDR3 spells CVSSQAGRQPQHF. The CDR3, as DNA: TGTGTCAGCAGCCAAGCAGGTCGTCAGCCCCAGCATTTT. The J gene is TRBJ1-5, the V gene TRBV3-1; D unclear. The length of the CDR3 is 13 residues. Per the germline V gene, CDR1 is LGHDT and CDR2 is YNNKEL (reference sequence).

This clonotype was observed at least ten times. The rearrangement joins TRBV6-5 to TRBJ2-1; 9 nucleotides agree with TRBD2. Germline assignment: CDR1 MNHEY and CDR2 SVGAGI. After removal of 2 bases from V and 9 bases from J, the junction contained 11 bases not matched to a gene. This CDR3 spans 16 amino acids. The DNA for the CDR3 is TGTGCCAGCAGTTACAATCCCAGCGGGGGGCAGGGTGAGCAGTTCTTC. Amino acid sequence: CASSYNPSGGQGEQFF.

This clonotype was detected many times. The rearrangement links TRBV4-1 to TRBJ2-2; D gene ambiguous. Per germline, CDR1 MGHRA and CDR2 YSYEKL. The V gene lost 1 base and the J gene lost 8 bases, with 11 bases spanning the gap. The CDR3 length is 14 residues. In nucleotides, the CDR3 is TGCGCCAGCAGCCAAGGGGGTGCCGCTGGGGAGCTGTTTTTT. Protein product: CASSQGGAAGELFF.

This clonotype was counted ten times or more. The chain combines TRBV4-1 with TRBJ1-5, with 10 bases that match TRBD1. This CDR3 has 16 amino acids. The ends lost 5 bases at V and 3 bases at J; junction bases unmatched: 7. Germline V CDR1 and CDR2: MGHRA, YSYEKL. CDR3 nucleotides: TGCGCCAGCAGCATCAGACAGGGGGCGAACAATCAGCCCCAGCATTTT. This sequence encodes CASSIRQGANNQPQHF.

This clonotype appeared many times. DNA for the CDR3: TGTGCCAGCAGTTACTGGGGGACAGGGGCAACAGATACGCAGTATTTT. It translates to CASSYWGTGATDTQYF. This chain connects TRBV6-5 to TRBJ2-3; 10 nucleotides line up with TRBD1. Germline lookup yields CDR1 MNHEY and CDR2 SVGAGI. V shed 1 base and J 3 bases; nucleotides not matched to a gene: 4. CDR3 size: 16 residues.

In its sample, this clonotype was seen many times. V gene TRBV29-1 combines with J gene TRBJ1-2, with D possibly being TRBD1 (5 bases). Trimming stripped 1 base from V and 5 bases from J, with 14 bases between. The CDR3 spans 14 residues. Germline CDR1 SQVTM, CDR2 ANQGSEA. The CDR3 DNA sequence: TGCAGCGTTGAAGCCGGTCAGGGATGGTATGGCTACACCTTC. This encodes CSVEAGQGWYGYTF.

This clonotype was detected many times. J is TRBJ2-3 and V is TRBV7-2, with D perhaps matching TRBD2 (6 bases). This CDR3 spans 14 amino acids. Germline lookup yields CDR1 SGHTA and CDR2 FQGNSA. Trimming pared 7 bases from V and 2 bases from J, leaving 13 bases between. The CDR3 DNA reads TGTGCCAGCACAGAACGGGGGAACACAGATACGCAGTATTTT. Protein product: CASTERGNTDTQYF.

A single count supports this clonotype. A single base separates this from a much larger clone, so it may be a read error. The conserved closing phenylalanine or tryptophan is absent in this CDR3, likely reflecting a read error. This rearrangement joins TRBV18 to TRBJ2-5; D call uncertain. Trimming stripped 0 bases from V and 5 bases from J, with 10 bases between. This CDR3 has 14 amino acids. Germline CDR1 KGHSH, CDR2 LQKENI. The CDR3 coding sequence is TGTGCCAGCTCACCACCGGTGGCATTGGAGACCCAGTACCTC. Protein: CASSPPVALETQYL.

At least ten counts were recorded for this clonotype. The junction and the germline gene differ at one end; a read error may be behind it. The chain has TRBV3-1 and TRBJ1-1, with D uncertain. CDR3 length: 12 amino acids. Germline V CDR1 and CDR2: LGHDT, YNNKEL (reference sequence). CDR3 in DNA: TGTGCCAGCAGCCAGGTGTCGGAGGAACCGTGTTTT. Protein sequence: CASSQVSEEPCF.

This clonotype was counted ten times or more. This chain links TRBV20-1 with TRBJ1-1; D remains unclear. Between the trimmed V and J ends, which lost 3 bases and 2 bases, there was a span of 10 bases. This CDR3 region has 13 residues. CDR1 is DFQATT, CDR2 SNEGSKA, per germline (reference sequence). As DNA, the CDR3 is TGCAGTGCTAGGGATCTCGTCAACACTGAAGCTTTCTTT. It translates to CSARDLVNTEAFF.

Ten or more counts support this clonotype. The chain couples TRBV3-1 to TRBJ1-2; perhaps TRBD1 as D (5 bases). The CDR3 runs 13 residues. Germline assignment: CDR1 LGHDT and CDR2 YNNKEL (reference sequence). The ends were cut back, 4 bases at V and 11 bases at J, with 17 bases in the middle. CDR3 sequence reads: CASSPDSRPWYTF. As DNA, the CDR3 is TGTGCCAGCAGCCCCGACAGTCGGCCTTGGTACACCTTC.

Ten or more counts support this clonotype. This chain links TRBV28 with TRBJ1-6, with D unclear. Trimming pared 7 bases from V and 6 bases from J, leaving 13 bases between. This CDR3 is 14 amino acids long. CDR1 MDHEN and CDR2 SYDVKM come from the germline V gene. The DNA for the CDR3 is TGTGCCAGCACCCTCGGCCACCCTAATTCACCCCTCCACTTT. As protein: CASTLGHPNSPLHF.

At least ten counts were recorded for this clonotype. This sequence joins TRBV5-1 and TRBJ2-1, with TRBD2 matching over 9 bases. J gave up 6 bases and V 7 bases, and 8 bases lay outside the gene matches. Germline V CDR1 and CDR2: SGHRS, YFSETQ. This CDR3 has 14 residues. The CDR3 DNA reads as TGCGCCAGCTTGGTGGTAGCGGGAGCCAATGAGCAGTTCTTC. This gives the protein CASLVVAGANEQFF.

Many counts were recorded for this clonotype. The V gene is TRBV12-5, the J gene TRBJ2-3; no reliable D call. Trimming removed 5 bases at V and 4 bases at J, with 10 bases between. Germline V CDR1 and CDR2: LGHNT, FRNRAP. This CDR3 has 13 amino acids. The CDR3 DNA reads TGTGCTAGTGGTGCATTCTCGGCAGATACGCAGTATTTT. Its protein product is CASGAFSADTQYF.

This clonotype has ten or more counts. This chain connects TRBV12-3 or TRBV12-4 to TRBJ2-1; the D is unclear. Trimming stripped 6 bases from V and 6 bases from J, with 9 bases between. CDR3 size: 12 residues. CDR3 in amino acids: CASRFSTNEQFF. CDR3 bases: TGTGCCAGCAGATTCTCAACCAATGAGCAGTTCTTC.

This clonotype was seen more than once but under ten times. The chain has TRBV9 and TRBJ1-1; D gene unclear. Germline CDR1 reads SGDLS; CDR2 reads YYNGEE. Trimming took 3 bases from V and 0 from J, leaving 12 bases between them. CDR3 length: 15 residues. CDR3 DNA sequence: TGTGCCAGCAGCGCCGGTCAGGAAATGAACACTGAAGCTTTCTTT. Protein: CASSAGQEMNTEAFF.

This clonotype was detected ten times or more. This chain joins TRBV20-1 and TRBJ1-5; D uncertain. CDR1 and CDR2 from the germline V gene are DFQATT and SNEGSKA (reference sequence). The CDR3 is 13 amino acids. Trimming left V 2 bases short and J 5 bases short, with 10 bases between. The CDR3 nucleotides are TGCAGTGCTAGAAACCTGAGGTATCAGCCCCAGCATTTT. As protein: CSARNLRYQPQHF.

The V and J genes are TRBV12-5 and TRBJ1-4, with D possibly being TRBD1 (5 bases). Germline lookup yields CDR1 LGHNT and CDR2 FRNRAP. The CDR3 runs 16 residues. Trimming removed 4 bases from V and 0 bases from J, with 12 bases in between. The CDR3 reads CASGSDTTATNEKLFF. CDR3 nucleotides: TGTGCTAGTGGTTCAGATACGACAGCAACTAATGAAAAACTGTTTTTT.

The chain carries TRBV12-3 or TRBV12-4 and TRBJ2-6, with D perhaps matching TRBD2 (6 bases). CDR3 length: 20 amino acids. The germline V and J ends were trimmed by 3 bases and 2 bases, with 23 bases remaining between them. CDR3 DNA sequence: TGTGCCAGCAGTTTTGCTTTCGGCGGGGTCCAAAGGGCTGGGGCCAACGTCCTGACTTTC. Translated: CASSFAFGGVQRAGANVLTF.